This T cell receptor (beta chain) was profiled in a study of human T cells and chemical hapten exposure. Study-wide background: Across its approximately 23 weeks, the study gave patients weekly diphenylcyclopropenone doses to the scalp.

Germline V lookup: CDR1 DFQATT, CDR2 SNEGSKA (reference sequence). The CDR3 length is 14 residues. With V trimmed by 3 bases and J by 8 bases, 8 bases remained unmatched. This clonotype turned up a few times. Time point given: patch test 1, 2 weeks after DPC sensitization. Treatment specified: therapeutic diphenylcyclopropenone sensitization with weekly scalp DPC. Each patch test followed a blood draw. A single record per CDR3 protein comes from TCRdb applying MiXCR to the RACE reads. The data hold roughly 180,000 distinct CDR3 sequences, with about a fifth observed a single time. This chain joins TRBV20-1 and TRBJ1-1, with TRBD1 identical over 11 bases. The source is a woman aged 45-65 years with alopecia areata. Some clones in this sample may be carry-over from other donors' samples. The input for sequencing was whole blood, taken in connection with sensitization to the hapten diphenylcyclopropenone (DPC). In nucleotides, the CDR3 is TGCAGTGCTAGGTTTAGGGACAGGGGGGGCGAAGCTTTCTTT. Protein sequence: CSARFRDRGGEAFF.